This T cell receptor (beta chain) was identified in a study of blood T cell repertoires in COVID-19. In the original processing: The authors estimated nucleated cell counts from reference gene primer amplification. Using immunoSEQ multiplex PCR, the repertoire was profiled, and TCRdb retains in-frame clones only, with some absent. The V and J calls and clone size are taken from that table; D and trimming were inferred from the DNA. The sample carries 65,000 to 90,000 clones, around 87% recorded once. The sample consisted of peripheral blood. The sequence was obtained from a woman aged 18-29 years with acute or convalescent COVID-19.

The CDR3 is CATSTWESYNEQFF. In nucleotides, the CDR3 is TGTGCCACCAGCACTTGGGAGTCCTACAATGAGCAGTTCTTC. The rearrangement uses TRBV15 and TRBJ2-1; D might be TRBD2 (5 bases). The CDR3 is made up of 14 amino acids. V shed 4 bases and J shed 1 base, with 8 bases lying between them. In germline, CDR1 is LNHNV, CDR2 YYDKDF (reference sequence). The full variable domain, in which reference TRBV15 and TRBJ2-1 provide the parts outside the CDR3, is DAMVIQNPRYQVTQFGKPVTLSCSQTLNHNVMYWYQQKSSQAPKLLFHYYDKDFNNEADTPDNFQSRRPNTSFCFLDIRSPGLGDTAMYLCATSTWESYNEQFFGPGTRLTVL.